Listed below are T cell receptor beta chains from one sample, sequenced in a study of blood T cells in healthy people across ages. TCRdb analysed the 5' RACE reads with MiXCR anew, one entry per CDR3 protein. The sample carries some 1.8 million distinct CDR3 sequences, about two fifths recorded once. Material for sequencing was blood. Receptors originate from a human donor in good health. The CDR3 runs from the conserved cysteine through the conserved F or W. D genes are given only for firm matches. Some rows mark clone size as missing; the rest say once, few, many or name a class of expanded clone.

V gene	clone size	D gene	J gene	CDR3 protein	CDR3 DNA
TRBV7-9	.	.	TRBJ2-1	CASSPWGRTNEQFF	TGTGCCAGCAGCCCCTGGGGGCGAACGAATGAGCAGTTCTTC
TRBV12-3/TRBV12-4	.	.	TRBJ2-7	CASTPNGGYEQYF	TGTGCCAGCACTCCGAATGGTGGGTACGAGCAGTACTTC
TRBV5-1	many	.	TRBJ2-3	CASSLDSPDTQYF	TGTGCCAGCAGTTTGGACAGCCCAGATACGCAGTATTTT
TRBV6-1	few	.	TRBJ1-1	CASTLEGNTEAFF	TGTGCCAGCACCCTCGAGGGGAACACTGAAGCTTTCTTT
TRBV6-6	.	.	TRBJ2-2	CASTAAGELFF	TGTGCCAGCACGGCTGCCGGGGAGCTGTTTTTT
TRBV2	.	.	TRBJ2-1	CASSADWGEQFF	TGTGCCAGCAGTGCCGACTGGGGTGAGCAGTTCTTC
TRBV5-8	few	.	TRBJ2-3	CASSFRLPPDTQYF	TGTGCCAGCAGCTTCCGACTACCCCCTGATACGCAGTATTTT
TRBV5-1	.	.	TRBJ2-3	CASRPVGNTDTQYF	TGCGCCAGTCGGCCGGTGGGGAACACAGATACGCAGTATTTT
TRBV24-1	many	.	TRBJ2-3	CATSDSTDTQYF	TGTGCCACTTCGGACAGCACAGATACGCAGTATTTT
TRBV12-3/TRBV12-4	few	.	TRBJ1-5	CASSDHNQPQHF	TGTGCCAGCAGTGACCATAATCAGCCCCAGCATTTT
TRBV9	few	TRBD2	TRBJ2-3	CASSAGEGSTDTQYF	TGTGCCAGCAGCGCCGGGGAGGGGAGCACAGATACGCAGTATTTT
TRBV7-2	few	.	TRBJ1-2	CASSRVGLVDGYTF	TGTGCCAGCAGCAGGGTCGGCTTAGTGGATGGCTACACCTTC
TRBV4-3	.	TRBD1	TRBJ2-7	CASSQGTGSVKYEQYF	TGCGCCAGCAGCCAAGGGACAGGGTCGGTTAAGTACGAGCAGTACTTC
TRBV4-1	.	.	TRBJ2-1	CASSPSLQGYEQFF	TGCGCCAGCAGCCCATCCCTTCAAGGTTATGAGCAGTTCTTC
TRBV9	.	.	TRBJ2-3	CASSVVVSGTDTQYF	TGTGCCAGCAGCGTAGTGGTATCAGGCACAGATACGCAGTATTTT
TRBV25-1	few	.	TRBJ1-4	CASDRLSQAIMKKLFF	TGTGCCAGCGATAGATTATCGCAGGCCATAATGAAGAAACTGTTTTTT
TRBV12-3/TRBV12-4	few	.	TRBJ1-2	CASSLKDILNYGYTF	TGTGCCAGCAGTTTAAAGGACATACTTAACTATGGCTACACCTTC
TRBV11-2	.	.	TRBJ2-5	CASSLDVGGRGETQYF	TGTGCCAGCAGCTTAGATGTTGGGGGCCGGGGAGAGACCCAGTACTTC
TRBV7-9	.	TRBD1	TRBJ1-1	CASSLGTVETEAFF	TGTGCCAGCAGTTTAGGGACAGTCGAGACTGAAGCTTTCTTT
TRBV7-3	once	.	TRBJ2-3	CASGNTLSTDTQYF	TGTGCCAGCGGCAATACGCTCAGCACAGATACGCAGTATTTT
TRBV6-2/TRBV6-3	.	TRBD1	TRBJ2-7	CASSRDRDREYNEQYF	TGTGCCAGCAGCCGTGACCGGGACAGGGAATACAATGAGCAGTACTTC
TRBV5-1	few	.	TRBJ2-7	CASSLNGGGGGYEQYF	TGCGCCAGCAGCCTAAATGGAGGTGGAGGGGGCTACGAGCAGTACTTC
TRBV12-3/TRBV12-4	.	TRBD2	TRBJ2-1	CASSLVRLAGGQTYNEQFF	TGTGCCAGCAGTTTAGTTAGACTAGCGGGGGGACAAACCTACAATGAGCAGTTCTTC
TRBV10-3	.	.	TRBJ1-1	CAISESWEATNTEAFF	TGTGCCATCAGTGAGTCGTGGGAAGCCACGAACACTGAAGCTTTCTTT
TRBV28	few	.	TRBJ1-5	CASSFVGSRVQPQHF	TGTGCCAGCAGTTTTGTAGGGAGTCGGGTTCAGCCCCAGCATTTT
TRBV5-1	.	.	TRBJ1-3	CASSLGQFSSGNTIYF	TGCGCCAGCAGCTTGGGACAGTTCTCTTCTGGAAACACCATATATTTT
TRBV6-5	.	.	TRBJ1-1	CASSYSREREAFF	TGTGCCAGCAGTTACAGCAGGGAGCGGGAAGCTTTCTTT
TRBV9	.	.	TRBJ1-1	CASSVVGIWGEAFF	TGTGCCAGCAGCGTAGTGGGTATTTGGGGTGAAGCTTTCTTT
TRBV3-1	.	.	TRBJ2-5	CASSQDWGAKETQYF	TGTGCCAGCAGCCAAGATTGGGGGGCCAAGGAGACCCAGTACTTC
TRBV3-1	few	.	TRBJ1-5	CASSQGLARRQPQHF	TGTGCCAGCAGCCAAGGTTTGGCCCGGCGCCAGCCCCAGCATTTT
TRBV4-3	few	.	TRBJ2-1	CASSQDLVGDEQFF	TGCGCCAGCAGCCAAGATCTTGTGGGTGATGAGCAGTTCTTC
TRBV7-9	many	.	TRBJ2-7	CASSLGVGEQYF	TGTGCCAGCAGTTTGGGGGTAGGGGAGCAGTACTTC
TRBV2	few	TRBD1	TRBJ1-3	CASSSRTGTGNTIYF	TGTGCCAGCAGTTCAAGGACAGGGACTGGAAACACCATATATTTT
TRBV7-9	.	.	TRBJ1-2	CASSGPGVDYGYTF	TGTGCCAGCAGCGGCCCAGGGGTAGACTATGGCTACACCTTC
TRBV5-1	.	TRBD1	TRBJ1-4	CASSPGQRSNEKLFF	TGCGCCAGCAGCCCGGGACAGAGAAGCAATGAAAAACTGTTTTTT
TRBV20-1	.	.	TRBJ2-1	CSARDPRGGGNEQFF	TGCAGTGCTAGAGACCCCCGAGGGGGGGGGAATGAGCAGTTCTTC
TRBV6-2/TRBV6-3	few	.	TRBJ2-7	CASSYRGPHYEQYF	TGTGCCAGCAGTTACCGGGGACCGCACTACGAGCAGTACTTC
TRBV12-3/TRBV12-4	few	TRBD2	TRBJ2-5	CASSLGTSFLKTQYF	TGTGCCAGCAGTTTGGGGACTAGCTTCTTAAAGACCCAGTACTTC
TRBV7-2	.	TRBD2	TRBJ2-5	CASSLSAAGGRETQYF	TGTGCCAGCAGCTTAAGCGCGGCGGGGGGGAGAGAGACCCAGTACTTC
TRBV5-1	.	TRBD2	TRBJ2-5	CASSLLGRGEETQYF	TGCGCCAGCAGCTTACTCGGGAGGGGTGAAGAGACCCAGTACTTC
TRBV25-1	.	.	TRBJ1-2	CASSEYRGANYGYTF	TGTGCCAGCAGTGAATACAGGGGCGCTAACTATGGCTACACCTTC
TRBV7-2	.	.	TRBJ2-7	CASNLDGRTGTEQYF	TGTGCCAGCAACTTAGACGGCCGCACGGGGACCGAGCAGTACTTC
TRBV12-3/TRBV12-4	.	TRBD1	TRBJ2-4	CTSSLGTGWTKNIQYF	TGTACCAGCAGTTTAGGGACAGGGTGGACGAAAAACATTCAGTACTTC
TRBV15	.	TRBD1	TRBJ2-5	CATSGSTGSAETQYF	TGTGCCACCAGCGGATCGACAGGGTCAGCGGAGACCCAGTACTTC
TRBV4-1	few	.	TRBJ1-5	CASSQEEVRRQPQHF	TGCGCCAGCAGCCAAGAGGAGGTTCGGCGTCAGCCCCAGCATTTT
TRBV29-1	few	TRBD1	TRBJ1-4	CSVEVWDSNEKLFF	TGCAGCGTTGAAGTATGGGACAGCAATGAAAAACTGTTTTTT
TRBV20-1	.	.	TRBJ1-1	CSVLAENTEAFF	TGCAGTGTACTCGCCGAGAACACTGAAGCTTTCTTT
TRBV7-3	few	.	TRBJ1-2	CASSLEGRGYYGYTF	TGTGCCAGCAGCTTAGAAGGCAGGGGATACTATGGCTACACCTTC
TRBV6-2/TRBV6-3	few	.	TRBJ2-1	CAAMVRGGYNEQFF	TGTGCCGCCATGGTGAGGGGAGGATACAATGAGCAGTTCTTC
TRBV7-2	.	.	TRBJ1-6	CASSRDPVLLSSPLHF	TGTGCCAGCAGCCGAGACCCGGTGCTGCTGAGTTCACCCCTCCACTTT
TRBV27	once	.	TRBJ2-3	CASSWDLPGTGPPWDTQYF	TGTGCCAGCAGTTGGGACCTCCCTGGCACAGGTCCCCCTTGGGATACGCAGTATTTT
TRBV4-3	.	.	TRBJ1-6	CASSQDRVAGRANSPLHF	TGCGCCAGCAGCCAAGATCGAGTGGCGGGTCGGGCAAATTCACCCCTCCACTTT
TRBV10-3	few	TRBD1	TRBJ1-2	CAIRERTGEEGYTF	TGTGCCATCAGGGAAAGAACAGGGGAAGAAGGCTACACCTTC
TRBV5-1	.	TRBD1	TRBJ1-2	CASSPGGSGQGLRVGYTF	TGTGCCAGCAGCCCGGGGGGCTCCGGACAGGGTCTTCGTGTTGGCTACACCTTC
TRBV7-9	.	.	TRBJ2-5	CASSSRDIQETQYF	TGTGCCAGCAGCTCCCGGGACATACAAGAGACCCAGTACTTC
TRBV18	.	TRBD1	TRBJ2-2	CASSRGQADIGELFF	TGTGCCAGCTCGCGGGGACAGGCCGACATCGGGGAGCTGTTTTTT
TRBV29-1	few	.	TRBJ1-4	CSVGEEDEKLFF	TGCAGCGTTGGGGAGGAGGATGAAAAACTGTTTTTT
TRBV6-1	few	.	TRBJ1-2	CASINVERVNYGYTF	TGTGCCAGCATAAATGTGGAACGGGTGAACTATGGCTACACCTTC
TRBV4-1	.	TRBD2	TRBJ2-7	CASSQGLADAYEQYF	TGCGCCAGCAGCCAAGGACTAGCGGACGCCTACGAGCAGTACTTC